This paragraph reports one T cell receptor (beta chain). This record belongs to a study of blood T cell repertoires in COVID-19. For the study at large: Sites across the United States, Italy and Spain contributed samples from acute and convalescent COVID-19. PBMCs, B-cell-depleted T cells, or T cells were the source of the cDNA or gDNA that made up the material.

This CDR3 contains 14 residues. Germline V CDR1 and CDR2: SGHDT, YYEEEE. V was cut by 0 bases and J by 4 bases, with 8 bases left in between. As processed by the authors: Scientists estimated how many nucleated cells there were by amplifying reference gene primers. The repertoire was sequenced with immunoSEQ multiplex PCR; TCRdb's copy has only in-frame clones and lacks some. The V and J calls and clone size come from that table; D and trimming were worked out from the DNA. The table includes 70,000 to 95,000 clones, approximately 86% detected once. This sequence joins TRBV5-6 and TRBJ1-5; perhaps TRBD1 as D (5 bases). This TCR was recovered from a woman in her seventies with active or convalescent COVID-19. Sequencing was performed on peripheral blood. In nucleotides, the CDR3 is TGTGCCAGCAGCTTGGGTCGGGGGAATCAGCCCCAGCATTTT. Amino acids: CASSLGRGNQPQHF.